A single sample is the source of the 28 T cell receptor beta chains below, sequenced in a study of tumor-infiltrating lymphocytes in primary liver carcinoma. From approximately 0.5 ug of total RNA, TCR beta-specific cDNA was reverse-transcribed using a constant-region primer. A slightly modified ARM-PCR protocol with three nested multiplex PCR rounds produced these TCR beta libraries. In the first two PCR rounds, TRBV1-TRBV30 forward primers were paired with a C-beta reverse primer, and each round lasted roughly 9 cycles. Via MiXCR, TCRdb re-called the multiplex PCR reads, giving one row per CDR3 protein. Of about 200,000 distinct CDR3 sequences in the sample, about 65% were seen once. Out of unsorted whole blood came the blood RNA, and germline DNA was extracted as well. The source material was peripheral blood. The receptor source for this set is a woman aged 60-75 years with primary liver carcinoma and hepatitis B virus infection.

As concerns this clonotype: This sequence may be a read error, since a much larger clone differs from it by one base. The chain has TRBV12-3 or TRBV12-4 and TRBJ1-1, with a weak D call TRBD1 (5 bases). The CDR3 spans 12 residues. V dropped 6 bases and J dropped 10 bases, with 15 bases sitting between them. This CDR3 reads CASSPKGIIAFF. Here the CDR3 DNA reads TGTGCCAGCAGCCCCAAGGGGATTATAGCTTTCTTT.

This clonotype appeared a few times. This sequence may be a read error, since a much larger clone differs from it by one base. The genes are TRBV6-1 and TRBJ2-1; D ambiguous. The germline CDR1 and CDR2 sequences are MNHNS and SASEGT. The CDR3 runs to 16 residues. As DNA, the CDR3 is TGTGCCAGCAGTGAAAGGGCATACTACTCCTACAATGGGCAGTTCTTC. Its translation: CASSERAYYSYNGQFF.

The sample holds a few counts of this clonotype. The chain employs TRBV5-1 and TRBJ2-3, with 10 bases fitting TRBD2. Germline CDR1 reads SGHRS; CDR2 reads YFSETQ. The CDR3 covers 15 residues. V shed 3 bases and J 5 bases; nucleotides not matched to a gene: 6. Here the CDR3 DNA reads TGCGCCAGCAGCTCTTCTAGCGGGAGTATAGATACGCAGTATTTT. It encodes CASSSSSGSIDTQYF.

The table lists this clonotype with a few counts. A much larger clone lies one base from this, so it may be a read error. This chain connects TRBV6-2 or TRBV6-3 to TRBJ1-2; tentative D call: TRBD1 (5 bases). This CDR3 spans 16 amino acids. CDR1 MNHEY and CDR2 SVGEGT come from the germline V gene. CDR3 bases: TGTGCCGGCAGTTACGATCTGGTCAGGGTCAACTATGGCTACACCTTC. It yields the protein CAGSYDLVRVNYGYTF.

This clonotype was seen only once. Relative to the germline gene, one junction end is altered; a read error may explain this. The chain links TRBV11-3 to TRBJ2-3; possibly TRBD1 or TRBD2 for D (5 bases each). The CDR3 loop spans 16 amino acids. In germline, CDR1 is SGHNT, CDR2 YENEEA. The CDR3 here is CASSWGTGAPQIPQYF. The DNA for the CDR3 is TGTGCCAGTAGCTGGGGGACCGGAGCTCCACAGATTCCGCAGTATTTT. The full variable domain, with the rest looked up from reference TRBV11-3 and TRBJ2-3, is EAGVVQSPRYKIIEKKQPVAFWCNPISGHNTLYWYLQNLGQGPELLIRYENEEAVDDSQLPKDRFSAERLKGVDSTLKIQPAELGDSAVYLCASSWGTGAPQIPQYFGPGTRLTVL.

As to this clonotype: A clone one base away is much larger, so this may be a read error. This chain uses TRBV5-6 with TRBJ1-2, with D tentatively TRBD1 (6 bases). Between the trimmed V and J ends, which lost 3 bases and 8 bases, there was a span of 20 bases. This CDR3 has 15 amino acids. Germline V lookup: CDR1 SGHDT, CDR2 YYEEEE. The CDR3 region is CASSWVTGLRRGYTF. DNA of the CDR3: TGTGCCAGCAGCTGGGTGACAGGCCTGAGGCGAGGCTACACCTTC. Based on the CDR3 plus reference TRBV5-6 and TRBJ1-2, the full variable domain is DAGVTQSPTHLIKTRGQQVTLRCSPKSGHDTVSWYQQALGQGPQFIFQYYEEEERQRGNFPDRFSGHQFPNYSSELNVNALLLGDSALYLCASSWVTGLRRGYTFGSGTRLTVV.

The gene calls are TRBV7-9 and TRBJ2-6; D assignment may be TRBD1 or TRBD2 (5 bases each). The CDR3 loop spans 18 amino acids. The germline V and J ends were trimmed by 5 bases and 0 bases, with 17 bases remaining between them. CDR1 and CDR2 from the germline V gene are SEHNR and FQNEAQ (reference sequence). The CDR3 spells CASSHSLGAGSGANVLTF. The DNA of the CDR3 is TGTGCCAGCAGCCACTCTCTCGGGGCCGGCTCTGGGGCCAACGTCCTGACTTTC.

V is TRBV6-5 and J is TRBJ1-1; 8 nucleotides agree with TRBD1. Germline CDR1 reads MNHEY; CDR2 reads SVGAGI. V was clipped by 2 bases and J by 5 bases; unmatched bases: 4. The CDR3 has 14 residues. The CDR3 region has the DNA TGTGCCAGCAGTTACACCCAGGGGGCTACTGAAGCTTTCTTT. Translated, it gives CASSYTQGATEAFF.

As concerns this clonotype: A much bigger clone sits one base away, suggesting this may be a read error. The V gene is TRBV12-3 or TRBV12-4, the J gene TRBJ1-3; 8 positions agree with TRBD1. V was pared by 11 bases and J by 0 bases, with 12 bases of the junction left unmatched. The CDR3 loop spans 16 amino acids. In DNA, the CDR3 is TGTGCCGGCACTCGGACAGGGCTGAGCTCTGGAAACACCATATATTTT. Its protein product is CAGTRTGLSSGNTIYF.

In the case of this clonotype: A much larger clone is a single base away; this may be a read error. The J gene is TRBJ2-7, the V gene TRBV4-1, with a weak D call TRBD1 (5 bases). This CDR3 contains 17 residues. Germline V gene lookup returns CDR1 MGHRA and CDR2 YSYEKL. The CDR3 DNA is TGCGCCAGCAACCAAGATCCTACAGGCACCCTCTCCTACGAGCAGTACTTC. This sequence encodes CASNQDPTGTLSYEQYF.

As regards this clonotype: No conserved phenylalanine or tryptophan is present at the end of the CDR3, so a read error is the likely explanation. The rearrangement links TRBV5-6 to TRBJ1-5; 7 bases align to TRBD1. Germline V gene lookup returns CDR1 SGHDT and CDR2 YYEEEE. This CDR3 is built from 15 residues. After removal of 4 bases from V and 6 bases from J, the junction contained 10 bases not matched to a gene. The CDR3 bases are TGTGCCAGCAGCGCTGGGACAGCCACAGGTCAGCCCCAGCATATT. Residues: CASSAGTATGQPQHI.

The genes are TRBV7-8 and TRBJ1-1; D is uncertain. This CDR3 has 16 amino acids. V lost 0 bases and J lost 5, with 16 bases in between. In germline, CDR1 is SGHVS, CDR2 FQNEAQ. CDR3 nucleotide sequence: TGTGCCAGCAGCTTAGCGTATGGTTTCTTTGGGACTGAAGCTTTCTTT. Protein: CASSLAYGFFGTEAFF.

To note about this clonotype: A much larger clone lies one base from this, so it may be a read error. The chain employs TRBV6-5 and TRBJ2-1, with unresolved D. This CDR3 comprises 12 residues. CDR1 is MNHEY, CDR2 SVGAGI, per germline. The V end was cut by 8 bases, the J end by 10 bases, with 15 bases between. CDR3 residues: CASGAPYREQFF. CDR3 nucleotides: TGTGCCAGCGGTGCCCCTTACCGGGAGCAGTTCTTC.

The gene calls are TRBV29-1 and TRBJ2-7; 10 bases map to TRBD2. Germline lookup yields CDR1 SQVTM and CDR2 ANQGSEA. Germline trimming cut 8 bases from V and 3 bases from J; bases unmatched to any gene: 7. This CDR3 is built from 13 residues. The CDR3 region has the DNA TGCAGCAGGGGGCTAGCGGGAGACTACGAGCAGTACTTC. It translates to CSRGLAGDYEQYF.

For this clonotype: A single base separates this from a much larger clone, so it may be a read error. The chain combines TRBV14 with TRBJ2-1; the D call may be TRBD1 or TRBD2 (6 bases each). V was cut by 0 bases and J by 7 bases, with 22 bases left in between. There are 18 residues in the CDR3. Germline V gives CDR1 SGHDN, CDR2 FVKESK. This CDR3 reads CASSQEGRLRLGGNEQFF. In nucleotides, the CDR3 is TGTGCCAGCAGCCAAGAAGGCAGGCTTCGATTAGGGGGGAATGAGCAGTTCTTC. Full variable domain (remainder filled in from reference TRBV14 and TRBJ2-1): EAGVTQFPSHSVIEKGQTVTLRCDPISGHDNLYWYRRVMGKEIKFLLHFVKESKQDESGMPNNRFLAERTGGTYSTLKVQPAELEDSGVYFCASSQEGRLRLGGNEQFFGPGTRLTVL.

To note about this clonotype: The junction differs from germline at one of its ends, possibly a read error. The chain is built from TRBV11-3 and TRBJ2-2; D is undetermined. This CDR3 is 22 amino acids long. Germline V lookup: CDR1 SGHNT, CDR2 YENEEA. CDR3 DNA sequence: TGTGCCAGCAGCCCCGACGCAGTCAGTTTCGGCTCGGGCCAAATAAACACCGTGGAGCTGTTTTTC. This gives the protein CASSPDAVSFGSGQINTVELFF.

This clonotype was seen a handful of times. Being one base from a much bigger clone, this may be a read error. The CDR3 does not close with the conserved phenylalanine or tryptophan, likely indicating a read error. This chain connects TRBV4-1 to TRBJ2-1; 10 bases are a match to TRBD2. The ends lost 0 bases at V and 5 bases at J; junction bases unmatched: 7. Germline assignment: CDR1 MGHRA and CDR2 YSYEKL. The CDR3 has 17 amino acids. The CDR3 region has the DNA TGCGCCAGCAGCCAAGAACCCAGCGGGAGGGCGGACAATGAGCAGTTCTCC. The encoded protein is CASSQEPSGRADNEQFS.

This clonotype has just a few counts. The junction differs from germline at one of its ends, possibly a read error. V gene TRBV11-2 combines with J gene TRBJ2-5; 8 bases match TRBD1. The CDR3 contains 14 residues. Per germline, CDR1 SGHAT and CDR2 FQNNGV. CDR3 amino acids: CASSFPGGQETQYF. The CDR3 DNA reads TGTGCCAGCAGCTTCCCAGGGGGCCAAGAGACCCAATACTTC.

On this clonotype itself: This may come from a read error, since a much larger clone is one base off. The rearrangement links TRBV5-4 to TRBJ1-2; no clear D gene. Germline V CDR1 and CDR2: SGHNT, YYREEE (reference sequence). The CDR3 is 13 residues long. CDR3 protein: CTSSLDQIYGYTF. Written as DNA, the CDR3 is TGTACCAGCAGCTTGGATCAGATCTATGGCTACACCTTC.

About this clonotype itself: A read error may account for a junction end that differs from germline. The chain links TRBV11-2 to TRBJ2-7; D call uncertain. Per germline, CDR1 SGHAT and CDR2 FQNNGV. The CDR3 spans 18 residues. This CDR3 is CASSLGIPDPYSSYEHYF. For the CDR3, the DNA is TGTGCCAGCAGCTTAGGGATCCCTGACCCGTATAGCTCCTACGAGCACTACTTC.

The chain recombines TRBV7-9 with TRBJ2-5; a weak D match, TRBD2 (5 bases). Trimming stripped 7 bases from V and 1 base from J, with 19 bases between. CDR3 length: 16 amino acids. Looked up from germline, CDR1 is SEHNR and CDR2 is FQNEAQ (reference sequence). This chain's CDR3 is CASNSSFVASQETQYF. The CDR3 bases are TGTGCCAGCAACTCCTCTTTCGTAGCGAGCCAAGAGACCCAGTACTTC.

As regards this clonotype: In this CDR3 the conserved last residue, phenylalanine or tryptophan, is missing, so a read error is likely. This rearrangement joins TRBV11-3 to TRBJ1-4; TRBD1 aligns across 9 bases. J gave up 5 bases and V 0 bases, and 4 bases lay outside the gene matches. Per the germline V gene, CDR1 is SGHNT and CDR2 is YENEEA. This CDR3 comprises 16 residues. The CDR3, as DNA: TGTGCCAGCAGCTTAGATCGTGGACAGGGGAATGAAAAACTGTTTCCT. It is translated as CASSLDRGQGNEKLFP.

As regards this clonotype: Germline and junction disagree at one end, which may indicate a read error. This sequence joins TRBV11-2 and TRBJ1-5; D might be TRBD1 (5 bases). The CDR3 spans 14 residues. Looked up from germline, CDR1 is SGHAT and CDR2 is FQNNGV. The chain's CDR3 is CTSSRERGYQPQHF. DNA of the CDR3: TGTACCAGCAGCAGGGAGAGGGGTTATCAGCCCCAGCATTTT.

Comments on this clonotype: This clone may be a read error of a much larger clone one base away. The chain is built from TRBV10-3 and TRBJ2-1; D is unresolved. The CDR3 is made up of 11 amino acids. The germline CDR1 and CDR2 sequences are ENHRY and SYGVKD. The CDR3 protein is CTISSANEQFF. DNA for the CDR3: TGTACCATCAGTTCGGCCAATGAGCAGTTCTTC.

With regard to this clonotype: One end of the junction does not line up with germline, which may come from a read error. This CDR3 is CCVDSGRTGDNNERFF. Written as DNA, the CDR3 is TGCTGCGTTGATTCTGGACGAACAGGGGACAACAATGAGCGGTTCTTC. This chain links TRBV29-1 with TRBJ2-1; 7 nucleotides agree with TRBD1. The CDR3 runs to 16 residues. Germline V gives CDR1 SQVTM, CDR2 ANQGSEA.

The J gene is TRBJ1-2, the V gene TRBV11-2, with 8 bases fitting TRBD1. With 7 bases clipped from V and 8 bases from J, the junction kept 15 bases outside the gene matches. This CDR3 region has 15 residues. CDR1 SGHAT and CDR2 FQNNGV come from the germline V gene. The CDR3 region is CASIFSITGGGGYTF. The CDR3 coding sequence is TGTGCCAGCATCTTCTCAATCACAGGGGGAGGAGGCTACACCTTC.

Concerning this clonotype: A clone one base away is much larger, so this may be a read error. V is TRBV6-5 and J is TRBJ1-2; D possibly corresponds to TRBD1 (6 bases). The germline gives CDR1 MNHEY, CDR2 SVGAGI. The CDR3 is 13 amino acids. The V end was cut by 5 bases, the J end by 8 bases, with 15 bases between. CDR3 sequence reads: CASSRGGQWGYTF. CDR3 coding DNA: TGTGCCAGCAGTAGGGGGGGGCAGTGGGGCTACACCTTC.

This clonotype was seen a single time. The chain couples TRBV28 to TRBJ2-4; D remains ambiguous. V shed 7 bases and J shed 7 bases, with 17 bases lying between them. CDR1 and CDR2 from the germline V gene are MDHEN and SYDVKM. The CDR3 loop spans 14 amino acids. CDR3 amino acids: CASTPVTDHNIQYF. For the CDR3, the DNA is TGTGCCAGCACCCCAGTCACAGATCACAACATTCAGTACTTC.